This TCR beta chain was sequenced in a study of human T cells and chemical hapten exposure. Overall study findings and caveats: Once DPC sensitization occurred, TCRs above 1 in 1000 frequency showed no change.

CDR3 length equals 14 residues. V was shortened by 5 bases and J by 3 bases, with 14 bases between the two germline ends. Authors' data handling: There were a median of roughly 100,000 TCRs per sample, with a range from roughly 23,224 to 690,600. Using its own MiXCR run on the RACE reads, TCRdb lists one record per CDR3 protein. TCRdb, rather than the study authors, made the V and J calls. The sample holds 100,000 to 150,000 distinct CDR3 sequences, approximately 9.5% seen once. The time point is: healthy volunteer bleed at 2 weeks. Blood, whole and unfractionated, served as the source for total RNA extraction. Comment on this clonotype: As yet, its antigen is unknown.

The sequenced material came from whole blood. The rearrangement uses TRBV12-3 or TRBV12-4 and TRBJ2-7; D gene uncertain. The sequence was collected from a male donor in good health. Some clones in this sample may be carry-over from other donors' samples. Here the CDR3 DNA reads TGTGCCAGCAGTCTGTTGGGTAGGTTCTACGAGCAGTACTTC. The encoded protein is CASSLLGRFYEQYF.